The rows below give T cell receptor beta chains drawn from one sample of a study of PD-1 blockade in classical Hodgkin lymphoma. Clones were read by immunoSEQ multiplex PCR, and TCRdb kept only the in-frame ones, dropping some. The data show 20,000 to 25,000 clones, approximately 94% seen once. The specimen sequenced was peripheral blood mononuclear cells (PBMCs). The origin of the receptors is a human donor with classical Hodgkin lymphoma. Each CDR3 is given with its conserved first and last residue. Part of the rows lack a size; the others show once, few, many or a class for expanded clones.

clone size	V gene	J gene	CDR3 protein
-	TRBV10-3	TRBJ2-3	CAIALAGGTDTQYF
once	TRBV5-8	TRBJ1-3	CASSLFRQFDSGNTIYF
-	TRBV29-1	TRBJ2-3	CSVRPSRSGGTDTQYF
-	TRBV4-1	TRBJ1-1	CASSQVLAANTEAFF
-	TRBV5-6	TRBJ1-3	CASSWQGASGNTIYF
-	TRBV30	TRBJ1-4	CAWNPHSTNEKLFF
-	TRBV29-1	TRBJ1-2	CSGTGQGAYGYTF
-	TRBV10-2	TRBJ2-7	CASRNNRAVHEQYF
-	TRBV5-1	TRBJ1-1	CASSKAGGLGTEAFF
-	TRBV11-2	TRBJ2-7	CASSLVGRLHPSSYEQYF
once	TRBV5-1	TRBJ1-2	CASSLGVRQLTNYGYTF
-	TRBV25-1	TRBJ1-1	CASSPREYIAYGAFF
once	TRBV7-8	TRBJ2-5	CASRARRTEETQYF
-	TRBV6-5	TRBJ1-6	CASSYGVDNSPLHF
-	TRBV10-3	TRBJ1-5	CATGQPNQPQHF
-	TRBV5-5	TRBJ2-6	CASSSFSGANVLTF
-	TRBV28	TRBJ1-6	CASSLPGDKDYNSPLHF
-	TRBV9	TRBJ2-1	CASSAGSSANEQFF
-	TRBV19	TRBJ2-2	CASSIVAGELFF
-	TRBV11-3	TRBJ2-3	CASSLDAGTDTQYF
-	TRBV7-9	TRBJ1-3	CASSLARGTESGNTIYF
-	TRBV29-1	TRBJ2-1	CSVEDYVQGINNEQFF
-	TRBV6-1	TRBJ2-5	CASSDYEGVNQETQYF
-	TRBV7-9	TRBJ1-1	CASSLSQASREVFF
-	TRBV30	TRBJ1-6	CAWRGRLNSEVRPLHF